This T cell receptor (beta chain) emerged from a study of blood T cell repertoires in COVID-19. The overall study: COVID-19 samples collected from the United States, Italy and Spain covered acute and convalescent phases.

Sequenced by immunoSEQ multiplex PCR; TCRdb stores in-frame clones only, minus some. The table records approximately 450,000 clones, around nine tenths of them present only once. Ages ranged from roughly 18 to 100 years, with residence in 20 to 30 US areas. The CDR3 loop spans 13 amino acids. Trimming removed 7 bases from V and 8 bases from J, with 18 bases in between. The chain joins TRBV12-3 or TRBV12-4 to TRBJ2-7, with unresolved D. This TCR came from a woman younger than 30 with acute COVID-19. The source material was PBMCs or T cells enriched from blood (not recorded which). CDR3 in amino acids: CASTRSLFSKQYF. As DNA, the CDR3 is TGTGCCAGCACCCGGAGCCTATTTTCGAAGCAGTACTTC.